Reported below is one TCR beta chain. The antigen is not known. One junction end does not reproduce the germline sequence, and a read error may be involved. These data are taken from a study of OX40 agonist ivuxolimab in advanced cancers. The overall study: Antecedent anti-PD-1, anti-PD-L1 or anti-CTLA-4 therapy was permissible, with 40% having received some. Study-wide results and limits: Mean expanded clone counts were higher in CD8+ than CD4+ T cells. CD4+ and CD8+ blood T cells expanded clonally by week 6 at 0.1 to 3.0 mg/kg.

Assay: immunoSEQ multiplex PCR; the TCRdb copy retains only in-frame clones and omits some. The data hold about 76,000 clones, with 75% to 85% observed a single time. The sequence derives from an adult with an advanced solid tumor such as melanoma, head and neck, liver or kidney cancer. The sequencing here drew on CD4+ or CD8+ T cells sorted from blood, taken in a trial of the OX40 agonist ivuxolimab.

CDR3 sequence: CAVGGVPGANVLTF. The CDR3 DNA is TGCGCCGTTGGGGGCGTCCCTGGGGCCAACGTCCTGACTTTC. V usage is TRBV7-9 and J usage is TRBJ2-6; D may be TRBD1 (6 bases). CDR3 length: 14 residues. Germline V gene lookup returns CDR1 SEHNR and CDR2 FQNEAQ (reference sequence).